Each of the 13 T cell receptor beta chains below was sequenced from the same sample in a study of tumor-infiltrating lymphocytes in oesophageal squamous cell carcinoma. TCRdb reanalysed the PCR reads using MiXCR and keeps one entry per CDR3 protein. The data hold around 22,000 distinct CDR3 sequences, with around 38% observed a single time. Sequencing was performed on esophageal tumor tissue. The receptors come from a male donor with esophageal squamous cell carcinoma.

This clonotype was observed at least ten times. The chain carries TRBV5-1 and TRBJ2-1, with D possibly TRBD2 on 5 matching bases. With the DNA end fitting TRBJ2-7 better, the J assignment may be wrong. There are 14 residues in the CDR3. Germline V gene data show CDR1 as SGHRS and CDR2 as YFSETQ. The CDR3 nucleotides read TGCGCCAGCAGCTTGGCTCGGGGTCCAAGCGAGCAGTACTTC. Translating gives CASSLARGPSEQYF.

This chain joins TRBV3-1 and TRBJ2-4; no definite D call. V was clipped by 4 bases and J by 2 bases, with 15 bases between them. The germline V gene encodes CDR1 LGHDT and CDR2 YNNKEL (reference sequence). The CDR3 is made up of 16 amino acids. The CDR3 protein is CASSRREGKTKNIQYF. The CDR3 DNA reads TGTGCCAGCAGCCGGCGTGAAGGGAAAACCAAAAACATTCAGTACTTC.

The chain has TRBV4-3 and TRBJ1-2, with D unresolved. The germline V and J ends were trimmed by 3 bases and 0 bases, with 8 bases remaining between them. Germline V lookup: CDR1 LGHNA, CDR2 YSLEER. The CDR3 has 14 amino acids. Here the CDR3 DNA reads TGCGCCAGCAGCCATCCCGACACTAACTATGGCTACACCTTC. It encodes CASSHPDTNYGYTF.

The chain couples TRBV5-1 to TRBJ1-1; D is unclear. Trimming removed 0 bases at V and 4 bases at J, with 13 bases between. The germline CDR1 and CDR2 sequences are SGHRS and YFSETQ. This CDR3 is built from 15 residues. CDR3 region: CASSLDLGGLTEAFF. The DNA for the CDR3 is TGCGCCAGCAGCTTGGACCTAGGTGGCCTCACTGAAGCTTTCTTT.

Concerning this clonotype: One end of the junction does not line up with germline, which may come from a read error. The chain combines TRBV7-6 with TRBJ2-5; D gene uncertain. The germline V gene encodes CDR1 SGHVS and CDR2 FNYEAQ. CDR3 length: 13 residues. CDR3 in amino acids: CASRRQAQETQYF. In nucleotides, the CDR3 is TGTGCTAGCAGGCGGCAGGCGCAAGAGACCCAGTACTTC.

This clonotype has just one count. The chain couples TRBV20-1 to TRBJ1-4, with a weak D call TRBD1 (6 bases). Trimming left V 6 bases short and J 4 bases short, with 9 bases between. The CDR3 covers 12 residues. Germline-derived CDR1 and CDR2 are DFQATT and SNEGSKA (reference sequence). CDR3 bases: TGCAGTGCGACAGGTGTTAATGAAAAACTGTTTTTT. It codes for CSATGVNEKLFF.

The rearrangement joins TRBV6-5 to TRBJ2-4; the D is unclear. The end of the DNA is better explained by TRBJ2-7, so the J call may be wrong. This CDR3 has 14 amino acids. Germline loops: CDR1 MNHEY, CDR2 SVGAGI. The chain's CDR3 is CASAQFIKGYEQYF. The CDR3 DNA is TGTGCCAGCGCGCAGTTCATAAAGGGTTACGAGCAGTACTTC.

This clonotype was seen a few times. The chain combines TRBV7-6 with TRBJ2-4, with D tentatively TRBD2 (7 bases). V was trimmed by 5 bases and J by 3 bases, leaving 20 bases between them. CDR3 length: 17 residues. Germline loops: CDR1 SGHVS, CDR2 FNYEAQ. CDR3 sequence reads: CASSLSEWGGGKNIQYF. CDR3 nucleotides: TGTGCCAGCAGCCTTTCCGAGTGGGGGGGCGGCAAAAACATTCAGTACTTC.

Notes on this clonotype: One junction end does not reproduce the germline sequence, and a read error may be involved. The chain links TRBV5-1 to TRBJ1-6; 10 bases match TRBD1. The CDR3 loop spans 14 amino acids. Germline CDR1 is SGHRS and CDR2 is YFSETQ. The CDR3 spells CASRGTGDNSPLHF. CDR3 in DNA: TGCGCCAGCAGAGGGACAGGGGATAATTCACCCCTCCACTTC.

Notes on this clonotype: Here the CDR3 omits its conserved ending phenylalanine or tryptophan, so a read error is the likely source. No DNA is shown, since the ends of the CDR3 on it are uncertain; the CDR3 is the one TCRdb lists. The gene calls are TRBV7-2 and TRBJ2-5; TRBD2 reflects the table's D call only, with no check against the DNA. The CDR3 has 19 amino acids, counting both end residues. Germline CDR1 reads SGHTA; CDR2 reads FQGNSA. The CDR3 spells CASSSNPDSPSYNEQFFGA.

A few counts support this clonotype. The chain is built from TRBV7-2 and TRBJ2-7; no clear D. TRBJ2-1 explains the end of the DNA better; the J call may be wrong. The CDR3 covers 13 residues. CDR1 and CDR2 from the germline V gene are SGHTA and FQGNSA. CDR3: CASSSPSVRGQFF. CDR3 bases: TGTGCCAGCAGCTCCCCTAGTGTAAGAGGGCAGTTCTTC.

As to this clonotype: The conserved phenylalanine or tryptophan normally closing the CDR3 is absent here, so this likely arose from a read error. The limits of the CDR3 on the DNA are not certain, so only TCRdb's listed CDR3 is given. The V gene is TRBV6-6, the J gene TRBJ2-5; the table's D call of TRBD1 was not tested on the DNA. The germline V gene encodes CDR1 MNHNY and CDR2 SVGAGI (reference sequence). The CDR3 comprises 15 residues, both ends counted. CDR3 sequence: CASSYSAGNGYTFGS.

This clonotype was observed many times. V usage is TRBV6-1 and J usage is TRBJ2-3; D ambiguous. Germline V gene lookup returns CDR1 MNHNS and CDR2 SASEGT. The CDR3 extends over 14 amino acids. Trimming left V 7 bases short and J 0 bases short, with 11 bases between. The CDR3 region has the DNA TGTGCCAGCACTGGCGAGTGGAGCACAGATACGCAGTATTTT. Residues: CASTGEWSTDTQYF.